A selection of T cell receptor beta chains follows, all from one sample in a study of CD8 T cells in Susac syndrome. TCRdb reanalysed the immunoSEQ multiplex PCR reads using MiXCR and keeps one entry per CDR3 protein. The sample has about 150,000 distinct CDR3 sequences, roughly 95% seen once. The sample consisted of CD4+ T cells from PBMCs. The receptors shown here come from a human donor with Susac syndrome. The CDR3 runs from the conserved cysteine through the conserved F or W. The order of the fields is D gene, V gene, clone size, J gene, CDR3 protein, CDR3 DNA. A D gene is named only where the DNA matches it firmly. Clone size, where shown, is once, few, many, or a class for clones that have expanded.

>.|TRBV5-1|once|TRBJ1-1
CASSLEHLNTEAFF
TGCGCCAGCAGCTTGGAACATTTGAACACTGAAGCTTTCTTT
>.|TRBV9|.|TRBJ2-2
CASSVPAGRGTGELFF
TGTGCCAGCAGCGTACCGGCAGGAAGGGGCACCGGGGAGCTGTTTTTT
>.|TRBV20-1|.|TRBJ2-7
CSARMPGRGHKEQYF
TGCAGTGCTAGAATGCCGGGGCGAGGACATAAGGAGCAGTACTTC
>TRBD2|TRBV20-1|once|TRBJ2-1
CSALRTSGGNEQFF
TGCAGTGCCCTCCGGACTAGCGGGGGTAATGAGCAGTTCTTC
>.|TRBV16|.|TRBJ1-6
CASSRSQQNSPLHF
TGTGCCAGCAGCCGGTCACAGCAAAATTCACCCCTCCACTTT
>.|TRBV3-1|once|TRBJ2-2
CASSQDGLNTGELFF
TGTGCCAGCAGCCAAGATGGCTTGAACACCGGGGAGCTGTTTTTT
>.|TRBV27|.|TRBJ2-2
CASSFLSDTGELFF
TGTGCCAGCAGTTTTCTTTCGGACACCGGGGAGCTGTTTTTT
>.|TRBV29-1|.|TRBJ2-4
CSVTGHLAKNIQYF
TGCAGCGTTACGGGCCACTTAGCCAAAAACATTCAGTACTTC
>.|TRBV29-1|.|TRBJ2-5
CSVGGKTQYF
TGCAGCGTTGGAGGAAAGACCCAGTACTTC
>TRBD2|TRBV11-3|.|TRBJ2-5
CASSPTSGEETQYF
TGTGCCAGCAGCCCGACTAGCGGTGAAGAGACCCAGTACTTC